This paragraph reports one TCR beta chain. This sample is part of a study of blood T cell repertoires in COVID-19. Overall study context: The samples span acute and convalescent COVID-19 from the United States, Italy and Spain. PBMCs, B-cell-depleted T cells, or T cells provided the cDNA or gDNA that made up the material.

In the original workflow: Nucleated cell number was recorded as an estimate derived from reference gene primer amplification. This table comes from immunoSEQ multiplex PCR, and its TCRdb copy is limited to in-frame clones, with some not included. The DNA gave D and trimming, while V, J and clone size come from that table. The table lists 100,000 to 120,000 clones, 80% to 85% of them singletons. CDR3 length equals 16 residues. CDR1 LNHDA and CDR2 SQIVND come from the germline V gene (reference sequence). Unmatched junction bases numbered 14, after V lost 4 bases and J lost 6 bases. The TCR sequence derives from an elderly man with acute or convalescent COVID-19. The sample comprised peripheral blood. V usage is TRBV19 and J usage is TRBJ1-2; 7 positions match TRBD1. The CDR3 coding sequence is TGTGCCAGTAGTACATACAGGGGCGCGACTAAAGATGGCTACACCTTC. It encodes CASSTYRGATKDGYTF.